The entry below describes one T cell receptor beta chain. Its antigen is as yet unknown. These data come from a study of T cell repertoires in cytomegalovirus infection. At the level of the study: Matching HLA type and CMV infection were both indicated by public TCR beta signatures.

TCRdb re-analysed the reads in MiXCR, keeping a single row per CDR3 protein. The sample lists approximately 730,000 distinct CDR3 sequences; around 35% were seen once. The starting material was cultured PBMCs, obtained from culture after CMV antigen stimulation. The receptor's source is a human donor in good health (CMV status not recorded). Some clones in this sample may be carry-over from other donors' samples.

This CDR3 is CASSKDAYYTNEQFF. The CDR3 region has the DNA TGTGCCAGCAGCAAAGACGCTTACTATACGAATGAGCAGTTCTTC. This chain connects TRBV7-6 to TRBJ2-1; D remains unclear. V was shortened by 5 bases and J by 7 bases, with 18 bases between the two germline ends. CDR1 and CDR2 from the germline V gene are SGHVS and FNYEAQ. The CDR3 extends over 15 amino acids.